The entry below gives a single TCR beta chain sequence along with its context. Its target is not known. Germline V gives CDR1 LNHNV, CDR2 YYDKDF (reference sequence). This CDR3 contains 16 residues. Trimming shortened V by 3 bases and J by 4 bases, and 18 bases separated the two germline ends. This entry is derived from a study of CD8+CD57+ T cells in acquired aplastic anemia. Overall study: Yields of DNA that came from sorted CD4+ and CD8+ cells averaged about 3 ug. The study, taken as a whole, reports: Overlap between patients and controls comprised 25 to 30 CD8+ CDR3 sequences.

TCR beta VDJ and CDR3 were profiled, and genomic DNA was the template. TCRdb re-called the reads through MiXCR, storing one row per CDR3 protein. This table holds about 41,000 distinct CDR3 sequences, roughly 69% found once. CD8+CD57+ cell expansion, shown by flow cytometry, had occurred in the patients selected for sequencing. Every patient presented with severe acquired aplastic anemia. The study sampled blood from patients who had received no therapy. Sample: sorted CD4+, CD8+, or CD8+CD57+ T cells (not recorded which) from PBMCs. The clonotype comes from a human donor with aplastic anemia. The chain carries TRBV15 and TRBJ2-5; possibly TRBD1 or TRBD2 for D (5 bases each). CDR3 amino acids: CATSREMGGGRETQYF. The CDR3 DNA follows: TGTGCCACCAGCAGGGAGATGGGTGGGGGTCGAGAGACCCAGTACTTC. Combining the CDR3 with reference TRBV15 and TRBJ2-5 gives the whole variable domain DAMVIQNPRYQVTQFGKPVTLSCSQTLNHNVMYWYQQKSSQAPKLLFHYYDKDFNNEADTPDNFQSRRPNTSFCFLDIRSPGLGDTAMYLCATSREMGGGRETQYFGPGTRLLVL.